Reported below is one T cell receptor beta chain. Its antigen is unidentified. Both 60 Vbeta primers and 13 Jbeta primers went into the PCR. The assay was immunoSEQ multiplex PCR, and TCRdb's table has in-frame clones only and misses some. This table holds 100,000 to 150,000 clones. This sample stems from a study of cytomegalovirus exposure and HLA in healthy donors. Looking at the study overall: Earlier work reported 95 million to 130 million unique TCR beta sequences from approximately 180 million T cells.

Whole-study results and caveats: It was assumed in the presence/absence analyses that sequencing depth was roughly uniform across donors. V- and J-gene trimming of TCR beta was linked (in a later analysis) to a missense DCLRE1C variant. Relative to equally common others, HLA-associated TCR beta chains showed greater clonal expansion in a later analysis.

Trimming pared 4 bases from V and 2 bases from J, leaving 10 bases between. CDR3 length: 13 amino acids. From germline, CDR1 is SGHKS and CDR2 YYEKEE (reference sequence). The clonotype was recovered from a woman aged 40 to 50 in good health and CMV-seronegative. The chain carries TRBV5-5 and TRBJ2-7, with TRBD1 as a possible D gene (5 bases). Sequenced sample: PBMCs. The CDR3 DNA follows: TGTGCCAGCAGCCCTCCGGACACCTACGAGCAGTACTTC. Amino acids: CASSPPDTYEQYF.